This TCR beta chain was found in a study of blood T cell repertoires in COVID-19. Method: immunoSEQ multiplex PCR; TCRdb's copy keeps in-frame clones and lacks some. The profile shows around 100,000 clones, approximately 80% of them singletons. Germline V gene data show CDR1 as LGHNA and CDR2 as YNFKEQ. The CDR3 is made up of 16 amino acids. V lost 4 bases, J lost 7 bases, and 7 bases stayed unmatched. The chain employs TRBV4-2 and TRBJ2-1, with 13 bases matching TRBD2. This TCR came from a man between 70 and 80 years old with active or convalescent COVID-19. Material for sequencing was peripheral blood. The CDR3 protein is CASSLGTSGNVNEQFF. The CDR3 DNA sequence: TGTGCCAGCAGCCTTGGGACTAGCGGGAATGTTAATGAGCAGTTCTTC.